The 7 T cell receptor beta chains given below trace back to one sample, sequenced in a study of T cell changes during pregnancy in multiple sclerosis. Some clones are missing from TCRdb's copy, which holds only in-frame ones; the method was immunoSEQ multiplex PCR. The sample lists tens of thousands of clones; 80% to 95% were seen once. The sample here was peripheral blood, taken in the first trimester of pregnancy. These receptors were taken from a female donor with multiple sclerosis, enrolled in a pregnancy study.

This clone was picked up one time. The chain uses TRBV7-3 and TRBJ2-1; 7 bases line up with TRBD2. The CDR3 contains 15 residues. Germline V gene lookup returns CDR1 SGHTA and CDR2 FQGTGA. The J segment lost 5 bases and the V segment lost 5 bases, leaving 9 bases of the junction unmatched. CDR3 loop: CASSLTGTTNNEQFF. CDR3 coding DNA: TGTGCCAGCAGCCTTACCGGGACTACAAACAATGAGCAGTTCTTC.

V and J are TRBV5-1 and TRBJ2-1, with 9 bases identical to TRBD1. The CDR3 totals 15 residues. V trimming: 3 bases; J trimming: 6 bases; junction bases outside the gene matches: 7. Germline CDR1 and CDR2: SGHRS and YFSETQ. CDR3 in amino acids: CASSSGTGFSNEQFF. DNA of the CDR3: TGCGCCAGCAGCTCCGGGACAGGGTTTAGCAATGAGCAGTTCTTC.

J is TRBJ1-2 and V is TRBV2; 7 bases match TRBD1. The germline V gene encodes CDR1 SNHLY and CDR2 FYNNEI. Trimming removed 9 bases from V and 4 bases from J; junction bases left unmatched: 8. The CDR3 covers 13 residues. This CDR3 reads CASSETGSYGYTF. The CDR3, as DNA: TGTGCCAGTTCGGAGACAGGGTCCTATGGCTACACCTTC. Looking up the rest from reference TRBV2 and TRBJ1-2 gives the full variable domain: EPEVTQTPSHQVTQMGQEVILRCVPISNHLYFYWYRQILGQKVEFLVSFYNNEISEKSEIFDDQFSVERPDGSNFTLKIRSTKLEDSAMYFCASSETGSYGYTFGSGTRLTVV.

This clone was counted once. This sequence joins TRBV7-4 and TRBJ2-3; no clear D. The CDR3 covers 13 residues. The V end was cut by 6 bases, the J end by 3 bases, with 10 bases between. Germline CDR1 reads SGHVT; CDR2 reads SQSDAQ. The CDR3 nucleotides are TGTGCCAGCAGATCAGACTTGACAGATACGCAGTATTTT. Encoded protein: CASRSDLTDTQYF.

The V and J genes are TRBV6-1 and TRBJ2-1; 10 bases agree with TRBD2. The CDR3 covers 15 residues. V gave up 8 bases and J gave up 6 bases; unmatched junction bases: 10. The germline V gene has CDR1 MNHNS and CDR2 SASEGT. DNA of the CDR3: TGTGCCAGCCCGTTGGAAGCGGGGGGGCTCAATGAGCAGTTCTTC. This sequence encodes CASPLEAGGLNEQFF.

The V and J genes are TRBV30 and TRBJ1-2, with D hard to call. Germline CDR1 reads GTSNPN; CDR2 reads SVGIG (reference sequence). Trimming stripped 3 bases from V and 2 bases from J, with 10 bases between. The CDR3 covers 13 residues. The CDR3 DNA reads as TGTGCCTGGAGGCCCACAGAAAACTATGGCTACACCTTC. As protein: CAWRPTENYGYTF.

The chain combines TRBV29-1 with TRBJ2-1, with 8 positions matching TRBD2. The CDR3 sequence is 14 residues long. After removal of 6 bases from V and 9 bases from J, the junction contained 13 bases not matched to a gene. Germline-derived CDR1 and CDR2 are SQVTM and ANQGSEA. CDR3 nucleotides: TGCAGCGTCCTACTCGGGGCGGGACTAGGTGAGCAGTTCTTC. It codes for CSVLLGAGLGEQFF.